This T cell receptor (beta chain) was profiled in a study of regulatory T cells in long-lasting Graves disease. As for the study in general: Over 5 years on antithyroid drugs plus positive TSH receptor antibodies marked Graves' disease as persistent.

Study-level results: The number of shared public clonotypes was higher in persistent patients (around 2,700) than new patients (under 1,000). Study was limited to peripheral blood, excluding thyroid tissue.

HTBI primers from iRepertoire and Arm-PCR of CDR3 regions yielded the TCR beta libraries. Original methodology: The identification of 60 or so TRBV and some 14 TRBJ segments was made across samples. TCRdb reprocessed the multiplex PCR reads via MiXCR and lists one record per CDR3 protein. The V and J calls, along with clone size, are taken from TCRdb and not from the paper's own processing. This sample has 390,000 or so distinct CDR3 sequences; approximately 25% occur once, and the top ten carry about 27%. Concerning this clonotype itself: Its matching antigen is unknown.

Time point denoted: persistent/refractory GD, antithyroid drugs over 5 years with positive TRAb. PBMC RNA served as the TCR library source. CDR3 size: 14 residues. Trimming took 2 bases from V and 5 from J, leaving 13 bases between them. The germline V gene encodes CDR1 SGHAT and CDR2 FQNNGV. The sequences come from peripheral blood mononuclear cells (PBMCs), collected when the disease was refractory, from a patient treated with antithyroid drugs. The receptor's source is a woman aged 40-49 years with Graves disease. The chain couples TRBV11-2 to TRBJ2-7, with D possibly TRBD1 on 6 matching bases. The CDR3 here is CASSLQGLTDEQYF. CDR3 in DNA: TGTGCCAGCAGCTTACAGGGGCTAACGGACGAGCAGTACTTC.